These T cell receptor beta chains were read from a single sample in a study of regulatory T cells in long-lasting Graves disease. A single record per CDR3 protein comes from TCRdb applying MiXCR to the multiplex PCR reads. This sample has about 470,000 distinct CDR3 sequences, with roughly 21% found just once. This specimen was peripheral blood mononuclear cells (PBMCs), taken when the disease was refractory, from a patient treated with antithyroid drugs. The receptors stem from a female donor with Graves disease. The CDR3 runs from the conserved cysteine through the conserved F or W. The D gene is left open where the match is weak. Some rows mark clone size as missing; the rest say once, few, many or name a class of expanded clone.

v_call	d_call	j_call	clone_size	cdr3_nt	cdr3_aa
TRBV30	.	TRBJ2-5	.	TGTGCCTGGAGTGATATACCCCAAGAGACCCAGTACTTC	CAWSDIPQETQYF
TRBV25-1	TRBD1	TRBJ1-1	few	TGTGCCAGCAGTGAGTCCGGGACAGGGGGCGTAGGGGCGAACACTGAAGCTTTCTTT	CASSESGTGGVGANTEAFF
TRBV27	.	TRBJ2-6	many	TGTGCCAGCCTTCCTAACGGGGCCAACGTCCTGACTTTC	CASLPNGANVLTF
TRBV30	.	TRBJ2-7	.	TGTGCCTGGAGTTCAGGCTACGAGCAGTACTTC	CAWSSGYEQYF
TRBV29-1	TRBD1	TRBJ1-5	.	TGCAGCGCCTCCGGGACAGATAGCAATCAGCCCCAGCATTTT	CSASGTDSNQPQHF
TRBV20-1	.	TRBJ1-4	few	TGCAGTGCTACCCCTATCTTTGGGAAGGATGAAAAACTGTTTTTT	CSATPIFGKDEKLFF
TRBV2	.	TRBJ2-3	.	TGTGCCAGCAGTGATGGTGTCGGGACAGATACGCAGTATTTT	CASSDGVGTDTQYF
TRBV6-2/TRBV6-3	TRBD1	TRBJ1-5	few	TGTGCCAGCAGTGAATGGGAGGGGGCGATAACCCAGCATTTT	CASSEWEGAITQHF
TRBV24-1	.	TRBJ2-2	few	TGTGCCACCGGGGCATACACCGGGGAGCTGTTTTTT	CATGAYTGELFF
TRBV19	.	TRBJ2-7	.	TGTGCCAGTAGTTCTCCACAGGCCTACGAGCAGTACTTC	CASSSPQAYEQYF
TRBV28	.	TRBJ1-2	many	TGTGCCAGCAGTTCAGGACGGAGCTATGGCTACACCTTC	CASSSGRSYGYTF
TRBV6-5	.	TRBJ2-7	.	TGTGCCAGCAGTTACGGGCGGGGATCCCCTTACAAGCAGTACTTC	CASSYGRGSPYKQYF
TRBV28	TRBD2	TRBJ2-7	few	TGTGCCACCCTTAATAGCGGGAGGTCTGGCGAGCAGTACTTC	CATLNSGRSGEQYF
TRBV20-1	TRBD1	TRBJ1-2	many	TGCAGTGCCTCCGAGGGACAGGGGGGCGGCTACACCTTC	CSASEGQGGGYTF
TRBV29-1	.	TRBJ1-1	.	TGCAGCGTTGATGGGGGGCGCATGAACACTGAAGCTTTCTTT	CSVDGGRMNTEAFF
TRBV25-1	.	TRBJ1-2	.	TGTGCCAGCAGTGGTCTTGGGAGGGGGTCCTATGGCTACACCTTC	CASSGLGRGSYGYTF
TRBV6-2/TRBV6-3	.	TRBJ2-1	once	TGTGCCAGCAGTCCTGCACTAAGTTATGAGCAGTTCTTC	CASSPALSYEQFF
TRBV4-3	TRBD1	TRBJ1-2	few	TGCGCCAGCAGCCCGGGACAGGGCAGCCTGGGGGGCTACACCTTC	CASSPGQGSLGGYTF
TRBV6-5	.	TRBJ1-1	many	TGTGCCAGCAGTTCTATGGCAGGGCGCACTAACACTGAAGCTTTCTTT	CASSSMAGRTNTEAFF
TRBV5-1	TRBD1	TRBJ2-5	.	TGCGCCAGCAGCACGGGACAGGGCGATGAGACCCAGTACTTC	CASSTGQGDETQYF
TRBV28	TRBD2	TRBJ2-3	.	TGTGCCAGCAGTGGGTCTAGCGGGGGTGCCTGGATTGGCACAGATACGCAGTATTTT	CASSGSSGGAWIGTDTQYF
TRBV2	TRBD1	TRBJ2-5	many	TGTGCCAGCAGAGCCGGGACAGGGGGAGAGACCCAGTACTTC	CASRAGTGGETQYF
TRBV29-1	TRBD1	TRBJ1-1	few	TGCAGCGCCCGTGAGCCGGACAGGGGGCTGGGGAACACTGAAGCTTTCTTT	CSAREPDRGLGNTEAFF
TRBV27	.	TRBJ2-5	many	TGTGCCAGCAGTTTATCCGTGGCAAAGTACCAAGAGACCCAGTACTTC	CASSLSVAKYQETQYF
TRBV9	.	TRBJ2-7	.	TGTGCCAGCAGCCCGCGAGTAGTTGGGGGGTACTACGAGCAGTACTTC	CASSPRVVGGYYEQYF
TRBV6-2/TRBV6-3	.	TRBJ2-5	many	TGTGCCAGCAGTTACTCTTGGGGGGGCGCGGAGACCCAGTACTTC	CASSYSWGGAETQYF
TRBV6-2/TRBV6-3	.	TRBJ2-7	.	TGTGCCAGCAGTTATCCAGGGAACCACGAGCAGTACTTC	CASSYPGNHEQYF
TRBV7-2	.	TRBJ2-2	many	TGTGCCAGCAGCTCCCAACCGGGACAGAACACCGGGGAGCTGTTTTTT	CASSSQPGQNTGELFF
TRBV12-3/TRBV12-4	.	TRBJ1-4	many	TGTGCCAGCAGCCCTATCGGGGGTTTAGGTGAAAAACTGTTTTTT	CASSPIGGLGEKLFF
TRBV11-2	.	TRBJ1-1	.	TGTGCCAGCAGCTTAGATCTAGGGCAGGGCACTGAAGCTTTCTTT	CASSLDLGQGTEAFF
TRBV6-5	.	TRBJ1-1	.	TGTGCCAGCAGTTACTCGAGCCATGGCACTGAAGCTTTCTTT	CASSYSSHGTEAFF
TRBV10-1	.	TRBJ2-5	many	TGCGCCAGCAGTGATCAGGCTGTGGAGACCCAGTACTTC	CASSDQAVETQYF
TRBV6-2/TRBV6-3	TRBD1	TRBJ2-7	.	TGTGCCAGCAGCCGAACCCGGGACAGCTTCTCCGAGCAGTACTTC	CASSRTRDSFSEQYF
TRBV11-2	TRBD2	TRBJ2-5	many	TGTGCCAGCAGCTTTTCAGCGGGGCAAGAGACCCAGTACTTC	CASSFSAGQETQYF
TRBV24-1	TRBD1	TRBJ2-7	many	TGTGCCACCAGTGACGGACAGGGGGATCGCGCCGAATACGAGCAGTACTTC	CATSDGQGDRAEYEQYF
TRBV27	TRBD1	TRBJ1-5	many	TGTGCCAGCAGTTACACAGGGGTCACTCAGCCCCAGCATTTT	CASSYTGVTQPQHF
TRBV12-3/TRBV12-4	.	TRBJ2-4	few	TGTGCCAGCAGACGCAGCGGGCGAGCCAAAAACATTCAGTACTTC	CASRRSGRAKNIQYF
TRBV24-1	.	TRBJ2-7	.	TGTGCCACCAGTGATTTGGCCGAGCAGTACTTC	CATSDLAEQYF
TRBV5-1	TRBD2	TRBJ2-5	.	TGCGCCAGCAGCTTCGGACTAGCGGGGGCGGGGGAGACCCAGTACTTC	CASSFGLAGAGETQYF
TRBV7-9	TRBD2	TRBJ2-1	.	TGTGCCAGCAGCTCTAGCGGGAGGGCTAACAATGAGCAGTTCTTC	CASSSSGRANNEQFF
TRBV12-5	TRBD1	TRBJ2-3	once	TGTGCTAGTGGTCGGAATTTACAGGGGGCGGAAGATACGCAGTATTTT	CASGRNLQGAEDTQYF
TRBV9	.	TRBJ1-1	few	TGTGCCAGCAGCGTAGACACCTTTCGAACTGAAGCTTTCTTT	CASSVDTFRTEAFF
TRBV6-1	.	TRBJ1-1	many	TGTGCCAGCAGTCTCCATGGGGTGAACACTGAAGCTTTCTTT	CASSLHGVNTEAFF
TRBV11-2	.	TRBJ2-4	few	TGTGCCGGCAGCTTAGAGGAAAAAAACATTCAGTACTTC	CAGSLEEKNIQYF
TRBV12-3/TRBV12-4	.	TRBJ2-7	many	TGTGCCAGCAGTTGGGACACATACGAGCAGTACTTC	CASSWDTYEQYF
TRBV5-1	.	TRBJ2-5	.	TGCGCCAGCAGCTTAGGGACACGAACCCAAGAGACCCAGTACTTC	CASSLGTRTQETQYF